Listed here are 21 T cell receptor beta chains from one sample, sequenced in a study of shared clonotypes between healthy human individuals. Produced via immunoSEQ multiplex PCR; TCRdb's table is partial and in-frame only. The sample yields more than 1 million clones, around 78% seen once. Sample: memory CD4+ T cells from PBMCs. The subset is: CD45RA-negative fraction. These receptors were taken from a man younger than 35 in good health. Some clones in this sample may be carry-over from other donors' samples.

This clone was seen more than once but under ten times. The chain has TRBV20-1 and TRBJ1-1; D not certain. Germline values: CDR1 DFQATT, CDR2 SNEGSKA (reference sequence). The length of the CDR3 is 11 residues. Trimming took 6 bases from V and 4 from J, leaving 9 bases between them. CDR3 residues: CSATPRTEAFF. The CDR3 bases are TGCAGTGCCACTCCCCGCACTGAAGCTTTCTTT.

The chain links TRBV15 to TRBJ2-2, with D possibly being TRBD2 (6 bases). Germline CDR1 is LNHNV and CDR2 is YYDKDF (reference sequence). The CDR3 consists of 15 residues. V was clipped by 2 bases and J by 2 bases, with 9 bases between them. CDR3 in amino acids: CATSRPGVNTGELFF. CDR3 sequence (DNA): TGTGCCACCAGCAGACCGGGAGTTAACACCGGGGAGCTGTTTTTT.

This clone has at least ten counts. The CDR3 reads CASRPTVRGTDTQYF. CDR3 nucleotide sequence: TGTGCCAGCCGACCAACCGTCCGGGGCACAGATACGCAGTATTTT. V usage is TRBV7-9 and J usage is TRBJ2-3; no reliable D call. Germline values: CDR1 SEHNR, CDR2 FQNEAQ (reference sequence). The ends were cut back, 8 bases at V and 1 base at J, with 16 bases in the middle. The CDR3 consists of 15 residues. The full variable domain, completed using reference TRBV7-9 and TRBJ2-3, is DTGVSQNPRHKITKRGQNVTFRCDPISEHNRLYWYRQTLGQGPEFLTYFQNEAQLEKSRLLSDRFSAERPKGSFSTLEIQRTEQGDSAMYLCASRPTVRGTDTQYFGPGTRLTVL.

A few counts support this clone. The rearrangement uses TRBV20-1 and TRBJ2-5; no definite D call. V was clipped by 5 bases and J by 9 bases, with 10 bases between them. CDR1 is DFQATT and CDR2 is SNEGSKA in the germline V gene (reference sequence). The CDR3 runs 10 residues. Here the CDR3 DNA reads TGCAGTGCTCCCTTTGTCGCCCAGTACTTC. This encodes CSAPFVAQYF.

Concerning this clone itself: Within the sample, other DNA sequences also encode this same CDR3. DNA of the CDR3: TGTGCCAGCTCCCCGGGACGGGATCAGCCCCAGCATTTT. It yields the protein CASSPGRDQPQHF. J is TRBJ1-5 and V is TRBV18; a weak D match, TRBD1 (5 bases). The CDR3 runs to 13 residues. Germline values: CDR1 KGHSH, CDR2 LQKENI. V was trimmed by 6 bases and J by 5 bases, leaving 11 bases between them.

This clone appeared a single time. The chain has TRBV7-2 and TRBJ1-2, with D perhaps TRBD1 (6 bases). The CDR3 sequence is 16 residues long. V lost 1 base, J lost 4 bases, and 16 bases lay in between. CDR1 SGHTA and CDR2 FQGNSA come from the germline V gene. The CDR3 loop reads CASSLGTALQLYGYTF. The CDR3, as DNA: TGTGCCAGCAGCTTAGGGACAGCGTTACAACTCTATGGCTACACCTTC.

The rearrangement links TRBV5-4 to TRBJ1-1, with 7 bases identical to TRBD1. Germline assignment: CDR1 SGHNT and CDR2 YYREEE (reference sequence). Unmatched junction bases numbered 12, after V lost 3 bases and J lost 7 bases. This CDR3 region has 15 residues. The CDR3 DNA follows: TGTGCCAGCAGCTCGCCCCGACAGGGTCATGGTGAAGCTTTCTTT. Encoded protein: CASSSPRQGHGEAFF.

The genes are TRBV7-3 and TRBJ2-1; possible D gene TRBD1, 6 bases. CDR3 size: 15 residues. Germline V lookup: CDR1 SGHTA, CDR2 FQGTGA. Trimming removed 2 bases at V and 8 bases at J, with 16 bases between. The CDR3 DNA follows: TGTGCCAGCAGCTTAGTTCACGGGCAGGGGCATGAGCAGTTCTTC. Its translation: CASSLVHGQGHEQFF.

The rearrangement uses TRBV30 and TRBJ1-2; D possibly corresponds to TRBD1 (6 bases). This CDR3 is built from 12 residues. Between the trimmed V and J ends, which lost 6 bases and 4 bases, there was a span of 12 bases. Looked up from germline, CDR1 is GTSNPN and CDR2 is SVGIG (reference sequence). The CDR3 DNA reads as TGTGCCTGTAATGGGGGCGGCTATGGCTACACCTTC. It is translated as CACNGGGYGYTF. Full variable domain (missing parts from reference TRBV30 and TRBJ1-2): SQTIHQWPATLVQPVGSPLSLECTVEGTSNPNLYWYRQAAGRGLQLLFYSVGIGQISSEVPQNLSASRPQDRQFILSSKKLLLSDSGFYLCACNGGGYGYTFGSGTRLTVV.

CDR3 protein: CASSLGGGRQFF. As DNA, the CDR3 is TGTGCCAGCAGCTTAGGCGGTGGGAGGCAGTTCTTC. The chain has TRBV11-3 and TRBJ2-1; TRBD2 is a possible D gene (5 bases). This CDR3 region has 12 residues. CDR1 is SGHNT, CDR2 YENEEA, per germline. V was trimmed by 1 base and J by 12 bases, leaving 10 bases between them.

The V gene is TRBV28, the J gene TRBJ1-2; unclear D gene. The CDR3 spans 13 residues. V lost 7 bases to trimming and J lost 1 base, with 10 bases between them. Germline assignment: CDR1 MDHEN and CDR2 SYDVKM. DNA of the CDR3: TGTGCCAGCACTGGCCCCTTTAACTATGGCTACACCTTC. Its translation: CASTGPFNYGYTF.

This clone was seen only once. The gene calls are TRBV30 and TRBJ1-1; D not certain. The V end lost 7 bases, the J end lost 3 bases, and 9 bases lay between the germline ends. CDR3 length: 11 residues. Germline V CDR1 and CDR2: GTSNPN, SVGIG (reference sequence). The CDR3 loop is CALKRDTEAFF. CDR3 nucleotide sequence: TGTGCCTTAAAGAGGGACACTGAAGCTTTCTTT.

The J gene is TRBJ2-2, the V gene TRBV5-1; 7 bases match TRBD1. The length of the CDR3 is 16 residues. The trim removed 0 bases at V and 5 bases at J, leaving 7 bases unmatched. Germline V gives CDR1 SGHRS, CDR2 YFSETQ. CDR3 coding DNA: TGCGCCAGCAGCTTGGGACAGGGAATGGGTACCGGGGAGCTGTTTTTT. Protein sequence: CASSLGQGMGTGELFF.

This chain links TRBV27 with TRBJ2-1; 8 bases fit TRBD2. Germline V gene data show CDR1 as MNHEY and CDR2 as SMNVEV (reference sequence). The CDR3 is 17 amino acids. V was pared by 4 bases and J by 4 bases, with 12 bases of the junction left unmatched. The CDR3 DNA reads TGTGCCAGCAGTTCACGTCCAGCGGGAGACTTGTACAATGAGCAGTTCTTC. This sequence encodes CASSSRPAGDLYNEQFF.

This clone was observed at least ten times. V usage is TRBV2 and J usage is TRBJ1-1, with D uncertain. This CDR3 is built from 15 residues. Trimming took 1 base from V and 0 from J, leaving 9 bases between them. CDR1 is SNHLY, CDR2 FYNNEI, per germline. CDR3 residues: CASSEGRSLNTEAFF. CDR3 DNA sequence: TGTGCCAGCAGTGAAGGCAGATCCTTGAACACTGAAGCTTTCTTT.

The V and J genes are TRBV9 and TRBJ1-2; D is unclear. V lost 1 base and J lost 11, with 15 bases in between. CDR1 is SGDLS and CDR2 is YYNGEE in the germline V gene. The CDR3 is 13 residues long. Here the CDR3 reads CASSVSGRLGYTF. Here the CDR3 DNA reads TGTGCCAGCAGCGTATCTGGACGTCTGGGGTACACCTTC.

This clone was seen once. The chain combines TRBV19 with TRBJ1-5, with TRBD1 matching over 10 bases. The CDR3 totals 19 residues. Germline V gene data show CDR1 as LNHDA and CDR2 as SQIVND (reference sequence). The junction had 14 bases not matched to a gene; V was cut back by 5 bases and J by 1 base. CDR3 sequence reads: CASSHTGTGVIRSNQPQHF. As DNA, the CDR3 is TGTGCCAGTAGTCACACCGGGACAGGGGTCATTCGGAGCAATCAGCCCCAGCATTTT.

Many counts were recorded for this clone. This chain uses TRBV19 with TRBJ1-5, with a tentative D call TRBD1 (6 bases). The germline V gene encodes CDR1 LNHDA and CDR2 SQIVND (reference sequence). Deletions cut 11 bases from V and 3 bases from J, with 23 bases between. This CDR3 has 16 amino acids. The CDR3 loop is CACHGDTQIPNQPQHF. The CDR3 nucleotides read TGTGCCTGTCACGGGGACACTCAAATCCCCAATCAGCCCCAGCATTTT.

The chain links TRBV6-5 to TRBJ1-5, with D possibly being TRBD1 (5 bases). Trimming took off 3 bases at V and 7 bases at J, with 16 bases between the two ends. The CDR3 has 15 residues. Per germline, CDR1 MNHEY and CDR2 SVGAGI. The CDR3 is CASSYRPGPGQPQHF. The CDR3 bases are TGTGCCAGCAGTTATAGACCGGGACCTGGCCAGCCCCAGCATTTT.

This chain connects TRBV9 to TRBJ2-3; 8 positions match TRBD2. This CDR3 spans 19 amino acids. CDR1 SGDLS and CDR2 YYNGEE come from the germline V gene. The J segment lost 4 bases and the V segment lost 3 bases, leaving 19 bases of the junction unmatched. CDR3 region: CASSDQVDRGTSRSDTQYF. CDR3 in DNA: TGTGCCAGCAGCGACCAAGTAGACCGCGGGACTAGTCGGTCAGATACGCAGTATTTT.

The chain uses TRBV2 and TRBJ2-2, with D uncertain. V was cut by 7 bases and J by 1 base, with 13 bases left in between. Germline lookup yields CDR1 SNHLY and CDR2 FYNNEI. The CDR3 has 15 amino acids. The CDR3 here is CASKIRVWNTGELFF. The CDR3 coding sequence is TGTGCCAGCAAAATTAGGGTATGGAACACCGGGGAGCTGTTTTTT.